Only a few counts were recorded for the clone carrying this T cell receptor (beta chain). Produced via immunoSEQ multiplex PCR; TCRdb's table is partial and in-frame only. The profile shows hundreds of thousands of clones, approximately 80% of them singletons. The data originate from a study of shared T cell receptors in the human thymus. This CDR3 comprises 15 residues. The germline V gene encodes CDR1 KGHSH and CDR2 LQKENI. The V and J ends lost 6 bases and 6 bases respectively, with 19 bases between them. The sample was also reused in another study, on human thymus T cells.

This TCR was sampled from a boy under two years old with a congenital heart defect. V gene TRBV18 combines with J gene TRBJ2-3; a possible D gene is TRBD2 (6 bases). Sequencing was done on a sample of thymocytes. The CDR3 nucleotides are TGTGCCAGCTCTCCGGGACTTCTCATTTCCGATACGCAGTATTTT. It translates to CASSPGLLISDTQYF. The whole variable domain, filled in from reference TRBV18 and TRBJ2-3, reads NAGVMQNPRHLVRRRGQEARLRCSPMKGHSHVYWYRQLPEEGLKFMVYLQKENIIDESGMPKERFSAEFPKEGPSILRIQQVVRGDSAAYFCASSPGLLISDTQYFGPGTRLTVL.